Listed below are T cell receptor beta chains from one sample, sequenced in a study of cytomegalovirus exposure and HLA in healthy donors. Some clones are missing from TCRdb's copy, which holds only in-frame ones; the method was immunoSEQ multiplex PCR. The table shows about 130,000 clones, with around 70% occurring only once. Material for sequencing was PBMCs. The receptors were gathered from a young man in good health and CMV-seronegative. Each CDR3 is given with its conserved first and last residue. D genes are given only for firm matches.

D gene | J gene | V gene | CDR3 protein
- | TRBJ2-2 | TRBV13 | CASSYSGELFF
TRBD2 | TRBJ2-2 | TRBV5-1 | CASRGTSGSQDTGELFF
- | TRBJ1-6 | TRBV6-1 | CASSVGQLGSPLHF
TRBD2 | TRBJ2-2 | TRBV11-3 | CASSLGTSGTGELFF
- | TRBJ1-1 | TRBV27 | CASNSTGHRAFF
TRBD1 | TRBJ2-7 | TRBV9 | CASSGQIQGKQQYF
- | TRBJ1-2 | TRBV9 | CASSVQGGYTF
- | TRBJ2-5 | TRBV7-2 | CASSPFGEMRETQYF
- | TRBJ1-5 | TRBV6-1 | CASLAGGNGNQPQHF
TRBD1 | TRBJ2-1 | TRBV28 | CASKRDAGGFEQFF